This T cell receptor beta chain is from a study of control samples from healthy donors and cancer patients. The CDR3 runs 11 residues. Germline CDR1 is DFQATT and CDR2 is SNEGSKA (reference sequence). V lost 7 bases and J 3 bases, leaving 9 bases between the germline ends. Profiled with immunoSEQ multiplex PCR; TCRdb holds only in-frame clones, not every one. The sample shows about 77,000 clones, approximately 92% of them seen only once. The clonotype was recovered from an older woman in good health. V gene TRBV20-1 combines with J gene TRBJ1-2, with TRBD1 as a possible D gene (5 bases). The sample was blood. As DNA, the CDR3 is TGCAGTGTCCCGACAGACTATGGCTACACCTTC. It encodes CSVPTDYGYTF.